The 17 T cell receptor beta chains below were found in one sample sequenced in a study of spatial heterogeneity in lung cancer. Regarding time point: sample taken at primary tumor resection. TCRdb re-called the 5' RACE reads with MiXCR, one entry per CDR3 protein. Of roughly 5,400 distinct CDR3 sequences detected, roughly 3.8% appear once; the ten largest clones hold 9.5% to 15%. The source material was normal lung tissue next to the tumor, sampled at surgery. These receptors were collected from a male donor with early-stage non-small cell lung cancer.

The rearrangement links TRBV5-1 to TRBJ2-7, with TRBD1 matching 7 bases. Trimming cost V 4 bases and J 5 bases; bases outside gene matches: 9. The CDR3 spans 14 residues. The germline V gene has CDR1 SGHRS and CDR2 YFSETQ. The CDR3 here is CASSIGQAGHEQYF. Written as DNA, the CDR3 is TGCGCCAGCAGCATCGGACAGGCGGGCCACGAGCAGTACTTC.

By sample fraction, this clonotype is medium-sized (0.01 to 0.1%). This sequence joins TRBV20-1 and TRBJ2-2; D call uncertain. The CDR3 spans 14 residues. CDR1 and CDR2 from the germline V gene are DFQATT and SNEGSKA (reference sequence). Trimming took off 4 bases at V and 0 bases at J, with 9 bases between the two ends. CDR3 sequence: CSANVAANTGELFF. The CDR3 nucleotides are TGCAGTGCTAACGTGGCAGCGAACACCGGGGAGCTGTTTTTT.

This clonotype was detected many times. The J gene is TRBJ1-5, the V gene TRBV5-1; D unclear. The germline V gene has CDR1 SGHRS and CDR2 YFSETQ. The CDR3 consists of 13 residues. V lost 4 bases to trimming and J lost 0 bases, with 5 bases between them. The chain's CDR3 is CASSGDSNQPQHF. In DNA form, the CDR3 reads TGCGCCAGCAGCGGGGATAGCAATCAGCCCCAGCATTTT.

By share of the sample, this clonotype is medium-sized (0.01 to 0.1%). This CDR3 reads CSASRNNEQFF. The CDR3 nucleotides are TGCAGTGCTTCCCGGAACAATGAGCAGTTCTTC. This sequence joins TRBV20-1 and TRBJ2-1; D gene uncertain. This CDR3 has 11 amino acids. The V and J ends lost 5 bases and 5 bases respectively, with 7 bases between them. Germline lookup yields CDR1 DFQATT and CDR2 SNEGSKA (reference sequence).

At least ten counts were recorded for this clonotype. The chain employs TRBV18 and TRBJ1-2; D perhaps matches TRBD1 (6 bases). V was clipped by 8 bases and J by 3 bases, with 19 bases between them. Germline V gene lookup returns CDR1 KGHSH and CDR2 LQKENI. This CDR3 spans 15 amino acids. CDR3: CASAPDSNIDYGYTF. Written as DNA, the CDR3 is TGTGCCAGCGCCCCGGACAGTAACATTGACTATGGCTACACCTTC.

This clonotype showed up many times. The gene calls are TRBV7-9 and TRBJ2-1; 11 nucleotides agree with TRBD2. Germline V gene lookup returns CDR1 SEHNR and CDR2 FQNEAQ (reference sequence). V shed 4 bases and J 10 bases; nucleotides not matched to a gene: 12. The CDR3 loop spans 16 amino acids. CDR3 nucleotide sequence: TGTGCCAGCAGCTCCTACGAGGTAGCGGGAGGGTGGGAGCAGTTCTTC. Protein: CASSSYEVAGGWEQFF.

This clonotype was counted at least ten times. V is TRBV30 and J is TRBJ1-6, with 9 bases matching TRBD1. Germline lookup yields CDR1 GTSNPN and CDR2 SVGIG (reference sequence). The CDR3 runs 14 residues. The V segment lost 2 bases and the J segment 10 bases; nucleotides outside the gene matches: 6. CDR3 in DNA: TGTGCCTGGAGTCTGACAGGGGGTAGGTCACCCCTCCACTTT. Translating gives CAWSLTGGRSPLHF.

This clonotype came up many times. The chain recombines TRBV29-1 with TRBJ2-5, with D uncertain. Trimming took off 3 bases at V and 1 base at J, with 9 bases between the two ends. The CDR3 runs 13 residues. The germline V gene has CDR1 SQVTM and CDR2 ANQGSEA. CDR3 region: CSVESTPQETQYF. In DNA, the CDR3 is TGCAGCGTTGAGTCGACTCCCCAAGAGACCCAGTACTTC.

This clonotype is classed as medium-sized. This chain joins TRBV10-2 and TRBJ2-7; D perhaps matches TRBD2 (6 bases). The CDR3 extends over 14 amino acids. V gave up 2 bases and J gave up 1 base, with 9 bases separating them. Germline V gives CDR1 WSHSY, CDR2 SAAADI. The CDR3 region has the DNA TGCGCCAGCAGTGAGGCCCGGGGGTCCTACGAGCAGTACTTC. Its protein product is CASSEARGSYEQYF.

By share, this clonotype ranks as medium-sized (0.01 to 0.1%). V gene TRBV10-3 combines with J gene TRBJ2-3; D is undetermined. V was shortened by 5 bases and J by 5 bases, with 5 bases between the two germline ends. Looked up from germline, CDR1 is ENHRY and CDR2 is SYGVKD. The CDR3 runs 11 residues. The CDR3 DNA reads as TGTGCCATCAGTCTCAGAGATACGCAGTATTTT. Translation gives CAISLRDTQYF.

The J gene is TRBJ2-7, the V gene TRBV10-3; TRBD1 agrees at 12 bases. Trimming cost V 6 bases and J 2 bases; bases outside gene matches: 2. Germline V gene data show CDR1 as ENHRY and CDR2 as SYGVKD. The CDR3 has 14 residues. The CDR3 reads CAISGTGGTYEQYF. CDR3 DNA: TGTGCCATCAGCGGGACAGGGGGCACCTACGAGCAGTACTTC.

This clonotype is labeled as medium-sized. The chain joins TRBV21-1 to TRBJ1-2; TRBD1, as called in the table, went unchecked against the DNA. TRBV21-1 corresponds to a pseudogene. This CDR3 comprises 16 residues. CDR3 loop: CASSKEGGYSNYGYTF. CDR3 bases: TGTGCCAGCAGCAAAGAAGGGGGGTATTCTAACTATGGCTACACCTTC.

At least ten counts were recorded for this clonotype. This chain joins TRBV6-5 and TRBJ2-2, with 11 bases identical to TRBD1. This CDR3 is 15 amino acids long. Trimming took 2 bases from V and 7 from J; bases not matched to a gene: 3. Germline assignment: CDR1 MNHEY and CDR2 SVGAGI. DNA for the CDR3: TGTGCCAGCAGTTACACTGGGACAGGGGGCGGGGAGCTGTTTTTT. This translates into CASSYTGTGGGELFF.

This clonotype counts as medium-sized. This sequence joins TRBV29-1 and TRBJ1-1; no definite D call. The CDR3 has 13 amino acids. The germline V gene has CDR1 SQVTM and CDR2 ANQGSEA. The V and J ends lost 1 base and 4 bases respectively, with 10 bases between them. Written as DNA, the CDR3 is TGCAGCGTTGAAGGGGCGATGAGCACTGAAGCTTTCTTT. This gives the protein CSVEGAMSTEAFF.

This clonotype is deemed medium-sized. The CDR3 region has the DNA TGTGCCAGCAGAGACCGGGACATGTACCCCATGGCCTACGAGCAGTACTTC. The encoded protein is CASRDRDMYPMAYEQYF. This chain uses TRBV6-1 with TRBJ2-7; TRBD1 might be the D (6 bases). V was clipped by 6 bases and J by 2 bases, with 23 bases between them. Per the germline V gene, CDR1 is MNHNS and CDR2 is SASEGT. The CDR3 runs 17 residues.

By proportion, this clonotype is medium-sized. The CDR3 coding sequence is TGTGCCAGCAGCTTAAATGACGAAAAACTGTTTTTT. Its protein product is CASSLNDEKLFF. The genes are TRBV7-8 and TRBJ1-4, with D uncertain. This CDR3 is built from 12 residues. The V end lost 2 bases, the J end lost 8 bases, and 6 bases lay between the germline ends. The germline CDR1 and CDR2 sequences are SGHVS and FQNEAQ.

There are many counts of this clonotype. The chain has TRBV9 and TRBJ2-3, with TRBD2 matching over 10 bases. The length of the CDR3 is 15 residues. Trimming took 0 bases from V and 6 from J; bases not matched to a gene: 4. Germline V gene sequence: CDR1 SGDLS, CDR2 YYNGEE. The CDR3 reads CASSVEPSGSDTQYF. In DNA form, the CDR3 reads TGTGCCAGCAGCGTAGAACCTAGCGGGAGCGATACGCAGTATTTT.